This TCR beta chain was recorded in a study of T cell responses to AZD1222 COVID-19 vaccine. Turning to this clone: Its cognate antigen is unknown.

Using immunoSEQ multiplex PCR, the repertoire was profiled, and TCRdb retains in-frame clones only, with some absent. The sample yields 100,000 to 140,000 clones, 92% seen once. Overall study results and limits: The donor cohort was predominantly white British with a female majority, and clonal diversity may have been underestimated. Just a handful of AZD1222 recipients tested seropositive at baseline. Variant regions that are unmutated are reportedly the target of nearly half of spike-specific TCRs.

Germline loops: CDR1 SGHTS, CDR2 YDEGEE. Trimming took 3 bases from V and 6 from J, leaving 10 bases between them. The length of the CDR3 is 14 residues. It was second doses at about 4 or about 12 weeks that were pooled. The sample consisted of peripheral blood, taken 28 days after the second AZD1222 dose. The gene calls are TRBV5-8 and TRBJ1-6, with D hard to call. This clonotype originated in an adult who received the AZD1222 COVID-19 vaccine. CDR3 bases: TGTGCCAGCAGCTCTCCCGAACCTAATTCACCCCTCCACTTT. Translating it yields CASSSPEPNSPLHF.